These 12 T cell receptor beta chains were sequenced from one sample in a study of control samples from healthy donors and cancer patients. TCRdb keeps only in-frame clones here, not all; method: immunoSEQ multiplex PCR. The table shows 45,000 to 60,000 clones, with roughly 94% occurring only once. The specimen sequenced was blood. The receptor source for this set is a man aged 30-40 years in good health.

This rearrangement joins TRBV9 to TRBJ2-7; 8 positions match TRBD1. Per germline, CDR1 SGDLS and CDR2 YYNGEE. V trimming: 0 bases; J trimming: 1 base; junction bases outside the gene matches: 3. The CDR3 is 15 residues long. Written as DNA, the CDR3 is TGTGCCAGCAGCGTAGGGGGACAGGAGTCCTACGAGCAGTACTTC. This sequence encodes CASSVGGQESYEQYF.

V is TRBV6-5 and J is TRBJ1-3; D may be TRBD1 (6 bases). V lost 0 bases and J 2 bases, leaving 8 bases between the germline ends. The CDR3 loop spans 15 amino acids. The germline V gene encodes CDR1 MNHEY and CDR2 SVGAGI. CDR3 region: CASSYSGGTGNTIYF. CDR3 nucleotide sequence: TGTGCCAGCAGTTACTCGGGGGGCACTGGAAACACCATATATTTT.

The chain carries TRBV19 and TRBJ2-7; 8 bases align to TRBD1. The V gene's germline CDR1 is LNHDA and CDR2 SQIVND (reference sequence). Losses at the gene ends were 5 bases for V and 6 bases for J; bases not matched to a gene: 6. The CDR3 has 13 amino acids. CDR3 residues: CASSDRGTSEQYF. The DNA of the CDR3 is TGTGCCAGTAGTGACAGGGGAACCTCCGAGCAGTACTTC.

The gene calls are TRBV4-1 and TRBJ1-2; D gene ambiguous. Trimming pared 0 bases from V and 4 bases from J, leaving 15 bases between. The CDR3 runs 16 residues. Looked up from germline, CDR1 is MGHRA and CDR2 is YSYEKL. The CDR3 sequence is CASSQEGEGWGYGYTF. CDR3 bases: TGCGCCAGCAGCCAAGAAGGTGAGGGCTGGGGCTATGGCTACACCTTC.

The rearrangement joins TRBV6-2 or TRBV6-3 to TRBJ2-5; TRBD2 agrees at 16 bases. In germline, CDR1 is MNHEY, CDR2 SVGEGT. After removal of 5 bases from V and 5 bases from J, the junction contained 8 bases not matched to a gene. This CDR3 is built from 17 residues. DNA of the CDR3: TGTGCCAGCAGTCTCGGGACTAGCGGGGGGGCGTACGAGACCCAGTACTTC. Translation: CASSLGTSGGAYETQYF.

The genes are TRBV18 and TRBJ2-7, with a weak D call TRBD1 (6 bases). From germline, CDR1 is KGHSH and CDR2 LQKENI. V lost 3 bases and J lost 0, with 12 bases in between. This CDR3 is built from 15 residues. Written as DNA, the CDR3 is TGTGCCAGCTCACCCGTACGACAGGTCTCCTACGAGCAGTACTTC. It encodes CASSPVRQVSYEQYF. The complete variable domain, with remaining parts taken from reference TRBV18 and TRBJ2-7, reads NAGVMQNPRHLVRRRGQEARLRCSPMKGHSHVYWYRQLPEEGLKFMVYLQKENIIDESGMPKERFSAEFPKEGPSILRIQQVVRGDSAAYFCASSPVRQVSYEQYFGPGTRLTVT.

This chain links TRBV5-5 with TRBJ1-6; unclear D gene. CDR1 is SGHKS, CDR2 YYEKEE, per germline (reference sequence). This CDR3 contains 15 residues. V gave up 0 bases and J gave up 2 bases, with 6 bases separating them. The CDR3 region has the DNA TGTGCCAGCAGCTTGGGTGTCACCTATAATTCACCCCTCCACTTT. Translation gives CASSLGVTYNSPLHF.

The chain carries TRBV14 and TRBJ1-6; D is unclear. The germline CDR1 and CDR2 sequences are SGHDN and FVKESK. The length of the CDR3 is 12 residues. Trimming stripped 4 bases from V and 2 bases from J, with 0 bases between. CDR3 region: CASSPYNSPLHF. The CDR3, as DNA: TGTGCCAGCAGCCCCTATAATTCACCCCTCCACTTT.

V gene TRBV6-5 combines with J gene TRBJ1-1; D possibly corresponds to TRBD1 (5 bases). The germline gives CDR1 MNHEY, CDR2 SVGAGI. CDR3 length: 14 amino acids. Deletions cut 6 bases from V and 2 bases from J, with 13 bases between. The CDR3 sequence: CASSRTPQNTEAFF. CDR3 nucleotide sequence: TGTGCCAGCAGCCGGACACCTCAAAACACTGAAGCTTTCTTT.

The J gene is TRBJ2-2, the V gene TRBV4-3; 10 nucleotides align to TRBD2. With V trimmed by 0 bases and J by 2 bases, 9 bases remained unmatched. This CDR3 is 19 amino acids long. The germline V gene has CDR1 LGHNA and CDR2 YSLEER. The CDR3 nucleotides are TGCGCCAGCAGCCAAGAGATAGTAGCGGGGGGTCCAAACACCGGGGAGCTGTTTTTT. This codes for CASSQEIVAGGPNTGELFF.

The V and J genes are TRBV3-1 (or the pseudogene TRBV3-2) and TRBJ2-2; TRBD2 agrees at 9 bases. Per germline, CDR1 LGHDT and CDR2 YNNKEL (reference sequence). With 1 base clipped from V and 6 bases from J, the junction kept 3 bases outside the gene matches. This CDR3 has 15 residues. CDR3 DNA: TGTGCCAGCAGCCAAGGGGGACTAGCTTCCGGGGAGCTGTTTTTT. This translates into CASSQGGLASGELFF.

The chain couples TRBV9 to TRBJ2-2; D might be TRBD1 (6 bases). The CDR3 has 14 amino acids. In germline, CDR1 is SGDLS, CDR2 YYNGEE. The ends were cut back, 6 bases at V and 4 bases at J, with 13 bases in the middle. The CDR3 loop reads CASTPGVTTGELFF. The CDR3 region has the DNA TGTGCCAGCACCCCAGGGGTCACCACCGGGGAGCTGTTTTTT.